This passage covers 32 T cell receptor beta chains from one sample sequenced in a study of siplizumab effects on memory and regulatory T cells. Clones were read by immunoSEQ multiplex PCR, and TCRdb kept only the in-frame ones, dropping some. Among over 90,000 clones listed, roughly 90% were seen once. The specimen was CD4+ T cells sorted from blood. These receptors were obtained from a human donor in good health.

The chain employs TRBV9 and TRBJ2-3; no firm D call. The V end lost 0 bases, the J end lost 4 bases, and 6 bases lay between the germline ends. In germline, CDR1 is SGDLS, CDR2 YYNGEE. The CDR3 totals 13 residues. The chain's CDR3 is CASSVALADTQYF. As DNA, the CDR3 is TGTGCCAGCAGCGTAGCTTTGGCAGATACGCAGTATTTT.

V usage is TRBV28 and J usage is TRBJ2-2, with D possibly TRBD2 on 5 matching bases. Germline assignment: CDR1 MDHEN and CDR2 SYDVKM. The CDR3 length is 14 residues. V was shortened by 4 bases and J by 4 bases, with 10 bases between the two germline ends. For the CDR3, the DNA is TGTGCCAGCAGTTCTGGACTTTTCACCGGGGAGCTGTTTTTT. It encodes CASSSGLFTGELFF.

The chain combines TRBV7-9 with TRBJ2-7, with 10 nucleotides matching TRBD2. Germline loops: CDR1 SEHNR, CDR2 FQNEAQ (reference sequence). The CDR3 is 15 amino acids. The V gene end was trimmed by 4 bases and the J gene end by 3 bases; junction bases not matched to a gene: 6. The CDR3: CASSSNPSGGYEQYF. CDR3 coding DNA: TGTGCCAGCAGCTCGAACCCTAGCGGGGGCTACGAGCAGTACTTC.

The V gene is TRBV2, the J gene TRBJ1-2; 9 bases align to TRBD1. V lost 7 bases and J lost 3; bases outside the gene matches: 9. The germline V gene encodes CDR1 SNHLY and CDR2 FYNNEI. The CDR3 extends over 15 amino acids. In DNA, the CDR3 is TGTGCCAGCAATTCGAAGGACAGGGGATACTATGGCTACACCTTC. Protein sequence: CASNSKDRGYYGYTF.

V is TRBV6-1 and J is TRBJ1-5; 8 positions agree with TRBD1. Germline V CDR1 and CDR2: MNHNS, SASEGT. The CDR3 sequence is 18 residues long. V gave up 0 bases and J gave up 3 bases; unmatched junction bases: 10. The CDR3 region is CASSEAIIAGGLNQPQHF. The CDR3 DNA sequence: TGTGCCAGCAGTGAAGCGATAATCGCAGGGGGCCTCAATCAGCCCCAGCATTTT.

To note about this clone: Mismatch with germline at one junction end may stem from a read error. The CDR3 region is CASSDLRLNF. The CDR3 region has the DNA TGTGCCAGCAGTGATCTGCGCCTCAACTTT. The genes are TRBV6-1 and TRBJ1-1; D is unclear. CDR1 is MNHNS and CDR2 is SASEGT in the germline V gene. CDR3 length equals 10 residues.

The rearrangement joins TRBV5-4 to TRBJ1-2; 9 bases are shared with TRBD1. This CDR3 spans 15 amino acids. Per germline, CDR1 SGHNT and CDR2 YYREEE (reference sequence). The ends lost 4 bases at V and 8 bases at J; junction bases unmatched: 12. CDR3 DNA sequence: TGTGCCAGCAGCATACGATCCGGGACAGGGAGCGGCTACACCTTC. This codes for CASSIRSGTGSGYTF. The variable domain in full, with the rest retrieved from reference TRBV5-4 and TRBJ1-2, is ETGVTQSPTHLIKTRGQQVTLRCSSQSGHNTVSWYQQALGQGPQFIFQYYREEENGRGNFPPRFSGLQFPNYSSELNVNALELDDSALYLCASSIRSGTGSGYTFGSGTRLTVV.

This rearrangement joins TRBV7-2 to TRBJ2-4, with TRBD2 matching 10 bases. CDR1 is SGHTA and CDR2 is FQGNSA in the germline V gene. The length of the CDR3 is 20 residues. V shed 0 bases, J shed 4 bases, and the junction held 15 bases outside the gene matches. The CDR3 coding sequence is TGTGCCAGCAGCTTAGCGTCCCCGACTAGCGGGTGGGCGGGTAAAAACATTCAGTACTTC. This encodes CASSLASPTSGWAGKNIQYF.

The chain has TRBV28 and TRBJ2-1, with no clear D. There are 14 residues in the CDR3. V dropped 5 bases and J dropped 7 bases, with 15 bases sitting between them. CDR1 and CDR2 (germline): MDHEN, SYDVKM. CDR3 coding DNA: TGTGCCAGCAGTCCCCCCCCATGGGGAAATGAGCAGTTCTTC. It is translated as CASSPPPWGNEQFF.

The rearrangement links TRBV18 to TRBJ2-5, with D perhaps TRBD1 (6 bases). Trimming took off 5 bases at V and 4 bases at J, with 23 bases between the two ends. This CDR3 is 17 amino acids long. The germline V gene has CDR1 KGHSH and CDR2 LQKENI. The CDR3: CASSSGVHQSGGETQYF. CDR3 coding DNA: TGTGCCAGCTCATCAGGGGTTCACCAAAGCGGAGGAGAGACCCAGTACTTC.

The CDR3 sequence: CASSLVGGNTGELFF. The CDR3 region has the DNA TGTGCCAGCAGCTTAGTTGGGGGGAACACCGGGGAGCTGTTTTTT. This chain joins TRBV7-8 and TRBJ2-2, with D perhaps TRBD1 or TRBD2 (5 bases each). Germline values: CDR1 SGHVS, CDR2 FQNEAQ. V gave up 1 base and J gave up 1 base, with 7 bases separating them. The CDR3 is 15 amino acids.

CDR3 region: CASSSSLWEGRWTEAFF. The CDR3 DNA sequence: TGTGCCAGCAGTTCTTCCCTGTGGGAGGGAAGGTGGACTGAAGCTTTCTTT. The chain carries TRBV28 and TRBJ1-1, with no clear D. Per the germline V gene, CDR1 is MDHEN and CDR2 is SYDVKM. This CDR3 has 17 residues. Trimming left V 4 bases short and J 5 bases short, with 23 bases between.

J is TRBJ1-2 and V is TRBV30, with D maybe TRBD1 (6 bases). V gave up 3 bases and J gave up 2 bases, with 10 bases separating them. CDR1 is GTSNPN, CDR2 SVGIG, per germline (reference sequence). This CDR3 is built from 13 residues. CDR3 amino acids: CAWSATGNYGYTF. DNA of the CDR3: TGTGCCTGGAGCGCTACAGGGAACTATGGCTACACCTTC.

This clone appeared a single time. The CDR3 bases are TGCGCCAGCAGTTCAGCCGATGGATTGGGAACTGAAGCTTTCTTT. It is translated as CASSSADGLGTEAFF. The chain joins TRBV5-1 to TRBJ1-1; D uncertain. Trimming cost V 5 bases and J 5 bases, with 19 bases left between them. CDR1 SGHRS and CDR2 YFSETQ come from the germline V gene. The CDR3 runs to 15 residues.

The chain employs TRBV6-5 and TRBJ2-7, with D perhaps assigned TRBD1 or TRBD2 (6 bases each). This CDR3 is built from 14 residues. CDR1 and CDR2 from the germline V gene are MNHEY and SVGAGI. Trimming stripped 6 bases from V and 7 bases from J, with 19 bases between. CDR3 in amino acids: CASSRRLGGWEQYF. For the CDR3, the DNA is TGTGCCAGCAGCCGAAGACTGGGGGGCTGGGAGCAGTACTTC.

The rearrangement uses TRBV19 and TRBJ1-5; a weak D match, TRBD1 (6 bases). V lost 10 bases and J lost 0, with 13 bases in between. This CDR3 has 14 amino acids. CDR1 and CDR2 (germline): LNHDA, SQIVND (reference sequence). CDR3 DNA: TGTGCCACCGAAGGGGGGTATAGCAATCAGCCCCAGCATTTT. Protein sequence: CATEGGYSNQPQHF.

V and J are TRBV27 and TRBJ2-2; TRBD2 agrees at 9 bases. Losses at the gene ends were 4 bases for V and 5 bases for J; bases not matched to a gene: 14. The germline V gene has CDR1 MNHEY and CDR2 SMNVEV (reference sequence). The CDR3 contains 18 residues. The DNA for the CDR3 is TGTGCCAGCAGTTCCCGGGCGGGAGGGAGAGGTGGGACCGGGGAGCTGTTTTTT. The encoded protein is CASSSRAGGRGGTGELFF.

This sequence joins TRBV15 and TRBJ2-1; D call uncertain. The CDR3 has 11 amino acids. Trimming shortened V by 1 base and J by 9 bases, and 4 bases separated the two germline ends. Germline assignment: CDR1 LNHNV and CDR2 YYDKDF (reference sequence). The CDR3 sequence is CATSRGFEQFF. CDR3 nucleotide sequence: TGTGCCACCAGCAGAGGGTTTGAGCAGTTCTTC.

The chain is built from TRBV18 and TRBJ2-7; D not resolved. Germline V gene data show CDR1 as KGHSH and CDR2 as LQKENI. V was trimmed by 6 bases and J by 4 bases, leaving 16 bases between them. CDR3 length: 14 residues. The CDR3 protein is CASSQEGLGYEQYF. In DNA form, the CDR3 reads TGTGCCAGCTCTCAAGAAGGGTTGGGATACGAGCAGTACTTC.

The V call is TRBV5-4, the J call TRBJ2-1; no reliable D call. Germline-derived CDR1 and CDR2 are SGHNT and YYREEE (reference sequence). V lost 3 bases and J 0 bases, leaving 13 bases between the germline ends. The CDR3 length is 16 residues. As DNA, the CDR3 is TGTGCCAGCAGCTCCCCTACCGAATACTCCTACAATGAGCAGTTCTTC. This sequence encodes CASSSPTEYSYNEQFF.

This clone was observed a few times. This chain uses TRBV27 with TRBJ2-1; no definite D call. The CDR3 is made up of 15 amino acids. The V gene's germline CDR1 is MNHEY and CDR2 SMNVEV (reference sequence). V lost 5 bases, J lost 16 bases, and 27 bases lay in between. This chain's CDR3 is CASSLTPGTGARLFF. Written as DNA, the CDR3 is TGTGCCAGCAGTCTGACCCCCGGTACTGGAGCCCGCCTCTTCTTC.

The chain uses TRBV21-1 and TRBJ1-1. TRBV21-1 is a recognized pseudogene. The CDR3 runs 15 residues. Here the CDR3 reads CASTPGRREDTEAFF. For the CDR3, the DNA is TGTGCCAGCACCCCAGGAAGGAGGGAGGACACTGAAGCTTTCTTT.

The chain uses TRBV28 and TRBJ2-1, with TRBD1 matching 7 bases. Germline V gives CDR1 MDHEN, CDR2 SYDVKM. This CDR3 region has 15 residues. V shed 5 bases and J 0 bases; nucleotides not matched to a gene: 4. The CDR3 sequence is CASSAGTVSYNEQFF. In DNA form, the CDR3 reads TGTGCCAGCAGTGCCGGGACAGTCTCCTACAATGAGCAGTTCTTC.

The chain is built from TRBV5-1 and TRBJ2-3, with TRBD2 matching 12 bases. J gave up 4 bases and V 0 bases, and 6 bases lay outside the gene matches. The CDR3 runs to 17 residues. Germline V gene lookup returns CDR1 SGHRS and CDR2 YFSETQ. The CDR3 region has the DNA TGCGCCAGCAGCTTGGGCGCACTAGCGGGAGGATCAGATACGCAGTATTTT. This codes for CASSLGALAGGSDTQYF.

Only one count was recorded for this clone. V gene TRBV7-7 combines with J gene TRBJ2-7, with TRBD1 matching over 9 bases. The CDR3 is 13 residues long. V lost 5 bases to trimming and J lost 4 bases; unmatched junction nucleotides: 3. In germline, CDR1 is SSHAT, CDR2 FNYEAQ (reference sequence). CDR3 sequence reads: CASSPDRGYEQYF. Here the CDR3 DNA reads TGTGCCAGCAGCCCGGACAGGGGATACGAGCAGTACTTC.

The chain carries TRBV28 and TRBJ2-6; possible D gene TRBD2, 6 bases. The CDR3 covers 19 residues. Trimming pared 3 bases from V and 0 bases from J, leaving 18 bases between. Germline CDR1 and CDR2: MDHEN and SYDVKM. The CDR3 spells CASSFNIGGGVSGANVLTF. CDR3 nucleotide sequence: TGTGCCAGCAGTTTCAATATAGGAGGCGGGGTCTCTGGGGCCAACGTCCTGACTTTC. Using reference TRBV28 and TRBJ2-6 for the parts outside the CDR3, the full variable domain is DVKVTQSSRYLVKRTGEKVFLECVQDMDHENMFWYRQDPGLGLRLIYFSYDVKMKEKGDIPEGYSVSREKKERFSLILESASTNQTSMYLCASSFNIGGGVSGANVLTFGAGSRLTVL.

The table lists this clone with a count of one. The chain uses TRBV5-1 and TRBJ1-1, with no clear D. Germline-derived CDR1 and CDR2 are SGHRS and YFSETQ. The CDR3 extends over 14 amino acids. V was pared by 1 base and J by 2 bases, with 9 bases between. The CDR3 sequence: CASSLKSSNTEAFF. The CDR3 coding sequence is TGCGCCAGCAGCTTGAAATCCAGCAACACTGAAGCTTTCTTT. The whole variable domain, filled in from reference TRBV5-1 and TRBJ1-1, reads KAGVTQTPRYLIKTRGQQVTLSCSPISGHRSVSWYQQTPGQGLQFLFEYFSETQRNKGNFPGRFSGRQFSNSRSEMNVSTLELGDSALYLCASSLKSSNTEAFFGQGTRLTVV.

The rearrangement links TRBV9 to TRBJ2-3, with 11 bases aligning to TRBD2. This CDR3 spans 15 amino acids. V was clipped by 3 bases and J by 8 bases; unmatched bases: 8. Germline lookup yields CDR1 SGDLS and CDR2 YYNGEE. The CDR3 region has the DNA TGTGCCAGCAGCGGATTAGCGGGAGGGCCTGGTACGCAGTATTTT. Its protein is CASSGLAGGPGTQYF.

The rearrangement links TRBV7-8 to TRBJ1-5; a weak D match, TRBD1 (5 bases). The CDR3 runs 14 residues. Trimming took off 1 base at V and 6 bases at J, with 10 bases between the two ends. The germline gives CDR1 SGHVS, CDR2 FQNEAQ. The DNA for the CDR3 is TGTGCCAGCAGCTTAGTTCGACAGTCTCAGCCCCAGCATTTT. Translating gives CASSLVRQSQPQHF.

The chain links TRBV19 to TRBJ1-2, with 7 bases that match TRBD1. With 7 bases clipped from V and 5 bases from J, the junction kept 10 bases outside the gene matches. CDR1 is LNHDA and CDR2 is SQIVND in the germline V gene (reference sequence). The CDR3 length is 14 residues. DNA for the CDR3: TGTGCCAGTAACGGGCCGGGACAGTATTATGGCTACACCTTC. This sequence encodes CASNGPGQYYGYTF.

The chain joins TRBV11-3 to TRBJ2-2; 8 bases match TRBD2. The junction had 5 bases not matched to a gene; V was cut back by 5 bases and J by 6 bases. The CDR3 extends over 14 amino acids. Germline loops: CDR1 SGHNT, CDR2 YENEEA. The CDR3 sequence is CASSRGTSPGELFF. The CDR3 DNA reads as TGTGCCAGCAGCCGCGGGACTAGTCCCGGGGAGCTGTTTTTT.

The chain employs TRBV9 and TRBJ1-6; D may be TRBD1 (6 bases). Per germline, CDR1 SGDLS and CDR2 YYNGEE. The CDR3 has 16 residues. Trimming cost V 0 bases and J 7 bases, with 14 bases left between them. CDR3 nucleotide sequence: TGTGCCAGCAGCGTAGAAGGTGGGGGGGGCAATTCACCCCTCCACTTT. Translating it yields CASSVEGGGGNSPLHF. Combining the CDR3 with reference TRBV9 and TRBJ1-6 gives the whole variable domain DSGVTQTPKHLITATGQRVTLRCSPRSGDLSVYWYQQSLDQGLQFLIQYYNGEERAKGNILERFSAQQFPDLHSELNLSSLELGDSALYFCASSVEGGGGNSPLHFGNGTRLTVT.